This T cell receptor beta chain is from a study of identifying expanded T cells in peripheral blood. This CDR3 region has 17 residues. Germline CDR1 SGHDN, CDR2 FVKESK. The V and J ends lost 0 bases and 2 bases, in that order; junction bases with no gene match: 8. Sequenced by immunoSEQ multiplex PCR; TCRdb stores in-frame clones only, minus some. The repertoire has tens of thousands of clones, roughly four fifths of them found once; the top ten carry under 20%. The TCR comes from a person aged 18 to 75 in good health. This chain connects TRBV14 to TRBJ2-5; TRBD2 matches at 8 bases. The source material was blood. The CDR3 DNA reads TGTGCCAGCAGCCAAGACCACGGGGGGGTCCCGCAAGAGACCCAGTACTTC. It codes for CASSQDHGGVPQETQYF.